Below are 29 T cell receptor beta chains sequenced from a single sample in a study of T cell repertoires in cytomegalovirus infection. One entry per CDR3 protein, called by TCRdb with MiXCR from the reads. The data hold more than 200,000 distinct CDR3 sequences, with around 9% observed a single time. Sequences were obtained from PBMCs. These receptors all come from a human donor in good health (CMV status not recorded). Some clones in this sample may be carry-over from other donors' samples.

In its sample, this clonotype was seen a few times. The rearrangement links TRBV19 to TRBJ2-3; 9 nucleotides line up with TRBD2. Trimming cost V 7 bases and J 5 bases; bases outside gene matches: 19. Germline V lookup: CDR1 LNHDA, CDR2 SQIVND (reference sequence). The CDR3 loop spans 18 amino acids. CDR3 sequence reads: CASTPMVGSGRRGDTQYF. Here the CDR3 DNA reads TGTGCCAGTACCCCCATGGTCGGAAGCGGGAGGCGCGGAGATACGCAGTATTTT.

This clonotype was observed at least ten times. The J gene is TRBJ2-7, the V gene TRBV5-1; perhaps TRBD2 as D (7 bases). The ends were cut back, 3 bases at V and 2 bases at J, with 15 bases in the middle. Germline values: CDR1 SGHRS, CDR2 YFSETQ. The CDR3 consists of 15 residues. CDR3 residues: CASSSDAGAPYEQYF. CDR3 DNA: TGCGCCAGCAGCTCGGATGCGGGGGCCCCCTACGAGCAGTACTTC. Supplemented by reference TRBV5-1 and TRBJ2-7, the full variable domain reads KAGVTQTPRYLIKTRGQQVTLSCSPISGHRSVSWYQQTPGQGLQFLFEYFSETQRNKGNFPGRFSGRQFSNSRSEMNVSTLELGDSALYLCASSSDAGAPYEQYFGPGTRLTVT.

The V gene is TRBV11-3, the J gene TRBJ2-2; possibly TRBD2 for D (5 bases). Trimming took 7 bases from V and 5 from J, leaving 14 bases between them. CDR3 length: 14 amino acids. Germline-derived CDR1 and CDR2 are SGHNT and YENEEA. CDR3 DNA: TGTGCCAGCAATAGAGCGGAGAATACCGGGGAGCTGTTTTTT. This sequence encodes CASNRAENTGELFF. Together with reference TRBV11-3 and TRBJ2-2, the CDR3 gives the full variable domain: EAGVVQSPRYKIIEKKQPVAFWCNPISGHNTLYWYLQNLGQGPELLIRYENEEAVDDSQLPKDRFSAERLKGVDSTLKIQPAELGDSAVYLCASNRAENTGELFFGEGSRLTVL.

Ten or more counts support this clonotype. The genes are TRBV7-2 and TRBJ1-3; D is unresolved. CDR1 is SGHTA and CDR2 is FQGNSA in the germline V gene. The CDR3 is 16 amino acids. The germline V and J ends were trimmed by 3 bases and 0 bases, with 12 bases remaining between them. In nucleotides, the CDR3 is TGTGCCAGCAGCTTCGGAGGGTCTAGCTCTGGAAACACCATATATTTT. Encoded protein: CASSFGGSSSGNTIYF.

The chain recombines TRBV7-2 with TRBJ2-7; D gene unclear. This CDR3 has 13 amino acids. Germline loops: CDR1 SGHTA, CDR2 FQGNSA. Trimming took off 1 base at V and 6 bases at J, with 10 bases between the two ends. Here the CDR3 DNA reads TGTGCCAGCAGCTTAGACCAGTGGCTCGAGCAGTACTTC. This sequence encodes CASSLDQWLEQYF. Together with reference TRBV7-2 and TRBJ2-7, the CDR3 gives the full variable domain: GAGVSQSPSNKVTEKGKDVELRCDPISGHTALYWYRQSLGQGLEFLIYFQGNSAPDKSGLPSDRFSAERTGGSVSTLTIQRTQQEDSAVYLCASSLDQWLEQYFGPGTRLTVT.

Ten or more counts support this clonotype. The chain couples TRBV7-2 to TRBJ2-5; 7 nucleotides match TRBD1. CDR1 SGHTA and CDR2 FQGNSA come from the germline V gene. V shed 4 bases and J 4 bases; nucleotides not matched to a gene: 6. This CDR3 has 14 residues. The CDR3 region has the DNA TGTGCCAGCAGCTACCGACAGGGACGAGAGACCCAGTACTTC. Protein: CASSYRQGRETQYF.

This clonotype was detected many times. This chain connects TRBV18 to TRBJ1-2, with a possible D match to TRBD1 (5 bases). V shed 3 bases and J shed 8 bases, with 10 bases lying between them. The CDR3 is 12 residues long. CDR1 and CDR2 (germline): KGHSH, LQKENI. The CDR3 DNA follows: TGTGCCAGCTCACCCGGGGGAGGCGGCTACACCTTC. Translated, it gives CASSPGGGGYTF.

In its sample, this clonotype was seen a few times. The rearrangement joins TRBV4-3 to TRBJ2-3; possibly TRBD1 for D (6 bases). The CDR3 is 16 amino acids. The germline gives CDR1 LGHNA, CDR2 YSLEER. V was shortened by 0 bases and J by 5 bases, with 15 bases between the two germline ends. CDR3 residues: CASSQEGGRKGDTQYF. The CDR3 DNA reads TGCGCCAGCAGCCAAGAAGGGGGACGAAAGGGAGATACGCAGTATTTT.

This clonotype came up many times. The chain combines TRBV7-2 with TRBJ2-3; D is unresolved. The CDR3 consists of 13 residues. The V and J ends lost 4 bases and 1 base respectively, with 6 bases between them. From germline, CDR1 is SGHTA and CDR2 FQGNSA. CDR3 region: CASSSQRTDTQYF. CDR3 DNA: TGTGCCAGCAGCTCCCAGCGCACAGATACGCAGTATTTT. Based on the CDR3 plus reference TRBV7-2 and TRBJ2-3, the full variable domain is GAGVSQSPSNKVTEKGKDVELRCDPISGHTALYWYRQSLGQGLEFLIYFQGNSAPDKSGLPSDRFSAERTGGSVSTLTIQRTQQEDSAVYLCASSSQRTDTQYFGPGTRLTVL.

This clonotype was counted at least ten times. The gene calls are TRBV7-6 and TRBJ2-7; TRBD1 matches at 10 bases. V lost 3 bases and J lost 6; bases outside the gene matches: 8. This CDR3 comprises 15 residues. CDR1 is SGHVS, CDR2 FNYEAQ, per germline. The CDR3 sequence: CASSFGTGALGEQYF. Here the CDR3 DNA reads TGTGCCAGCAGCTTTGGGACAGGGGCTTTAGGCGAGCAGTACTTC.

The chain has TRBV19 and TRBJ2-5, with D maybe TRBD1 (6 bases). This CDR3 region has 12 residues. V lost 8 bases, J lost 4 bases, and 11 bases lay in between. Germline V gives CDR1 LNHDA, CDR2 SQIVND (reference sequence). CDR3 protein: CASGTNGETQYF. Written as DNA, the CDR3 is TGTGCCAGTGGGACAAACGGAGAGACCCAGTACTTC.

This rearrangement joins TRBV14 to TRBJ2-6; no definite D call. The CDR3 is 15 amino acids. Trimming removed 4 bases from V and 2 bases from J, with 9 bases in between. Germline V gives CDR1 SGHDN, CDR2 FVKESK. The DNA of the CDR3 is TGTGCCAGCAGCCCCTCCGAGACTGGGGCCAACGTCCTGACTTTC. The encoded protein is CASSPSETGANVLTF.

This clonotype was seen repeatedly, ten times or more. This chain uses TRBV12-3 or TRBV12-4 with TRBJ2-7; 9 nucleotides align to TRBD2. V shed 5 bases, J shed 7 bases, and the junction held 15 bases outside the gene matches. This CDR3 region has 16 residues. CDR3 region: CASSLKGGGRAAEQYF. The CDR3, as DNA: TGTGCCAGCAGTCTAAAGGGTGGCGGGAGGGCCGCGGAGCAGTACTTC.

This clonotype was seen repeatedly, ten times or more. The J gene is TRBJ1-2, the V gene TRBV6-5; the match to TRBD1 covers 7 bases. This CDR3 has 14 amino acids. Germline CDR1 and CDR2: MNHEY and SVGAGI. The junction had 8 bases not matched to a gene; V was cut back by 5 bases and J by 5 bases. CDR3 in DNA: TGTGCCAGCAGTCCTACAGGGGATCCTTATGGCTACACCTTC. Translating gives CASSPTGDPYGYTF.

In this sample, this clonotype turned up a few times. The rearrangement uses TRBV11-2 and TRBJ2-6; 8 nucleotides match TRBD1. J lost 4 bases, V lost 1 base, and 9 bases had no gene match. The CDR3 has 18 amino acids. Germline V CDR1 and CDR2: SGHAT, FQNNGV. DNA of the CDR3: TGTGCCAGCAGCTTAGGACAGGGGTTGGCCGCGGGGGCCAACGTCCTGACTTTC. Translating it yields CASSLGQGLAAGANVLTF.

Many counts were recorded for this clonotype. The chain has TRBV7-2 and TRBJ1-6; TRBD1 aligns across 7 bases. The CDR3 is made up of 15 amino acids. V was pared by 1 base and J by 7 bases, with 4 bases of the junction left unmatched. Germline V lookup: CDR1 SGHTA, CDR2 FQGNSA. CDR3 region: CASSLETGRNSPLHF. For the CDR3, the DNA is TGTGCCAGCAGCTTAGAGACAGGGCGGAATTCACCCCTCCACTTT.

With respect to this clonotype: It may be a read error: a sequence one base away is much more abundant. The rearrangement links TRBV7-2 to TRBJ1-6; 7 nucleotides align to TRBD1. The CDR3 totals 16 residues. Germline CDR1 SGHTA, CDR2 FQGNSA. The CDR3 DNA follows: TGTGCCAGCAGATTAGTGGGAGGGGGCACGGGTTCACCCCTCCACTTT. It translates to CASRLVGGGTGSPLHF.

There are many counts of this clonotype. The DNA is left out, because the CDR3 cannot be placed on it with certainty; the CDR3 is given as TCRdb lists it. CDR3 sequence: CISVRKRRGHTDTQYF. This sequence joins TRBV7-5 and TRBJ2-3; no DNA check was done on the table's D call, TRBD1. TRBV7-5 is deemed a pseudogene. The CDR3 is made up of 16 amino acids, end residues included.

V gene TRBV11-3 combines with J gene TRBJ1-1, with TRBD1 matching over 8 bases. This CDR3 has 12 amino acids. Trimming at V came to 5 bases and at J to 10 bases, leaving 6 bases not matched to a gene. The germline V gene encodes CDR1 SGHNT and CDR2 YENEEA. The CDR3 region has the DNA TGTGCCAGCAGCGCCCACACAGGGGGAGCTTTCTTT. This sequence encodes CASSAHTGGAFF. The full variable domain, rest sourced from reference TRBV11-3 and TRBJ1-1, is EAGVVQSPRYKIIEKKQPVAFWCNPISGHNTLYWYLQNLGQGPELLIRYENEEAVDDSQLPKDRFSAERLKGVDSTLKIQPAELGDSAVYLCASSAHTGGAFFGQGTRLTVV.

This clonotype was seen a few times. The CDR3 is CASVSSGPYEQYF. The CDR3 region has the DNA TGTGCCAGCGTTTCTAGCGGACCCTACGAGCAGTACTTC. The chain links TRBV7-2 to TRBJ2-7, with 7 bases fitting TRBD2. The CDR3 totals 13 residues. Germline CDR1 and CDR2: SGHTA and FQGNSA. The junction had 6 bases not matched to a gene; V was cut back by 8 bases and J by 2 bases.

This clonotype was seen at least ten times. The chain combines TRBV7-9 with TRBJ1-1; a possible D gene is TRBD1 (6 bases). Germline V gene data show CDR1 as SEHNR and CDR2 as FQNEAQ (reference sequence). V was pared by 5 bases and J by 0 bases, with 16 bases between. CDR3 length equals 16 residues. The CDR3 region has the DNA TGTGCCAGCAGCCCGAGGAGACAGGTTATGAACACTGAAGCTTTCTTT. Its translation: CASSPRRQVMNTEAFF. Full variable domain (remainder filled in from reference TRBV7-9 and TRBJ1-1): DTGVSQNPRHKITKRGQNVTFRCDPISEHNRLYWYRQTLGQGPEFLTYFQNEAQLEKSRLLSDRFSAERPKGSFSTLEIQRTEQGDSAMYLCASSPRRQVMNTEAFFGQGTRLTVV.

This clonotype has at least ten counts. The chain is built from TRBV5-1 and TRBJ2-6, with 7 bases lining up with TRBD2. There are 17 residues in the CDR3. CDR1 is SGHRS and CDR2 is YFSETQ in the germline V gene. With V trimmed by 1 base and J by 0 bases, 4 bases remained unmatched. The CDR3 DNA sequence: TGCGCCAGCAGCTTGACGGGAGGTCGCTCTGGGGCCAACGTCCTGACTTTC. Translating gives CASSLTGGRSGANVLTF.

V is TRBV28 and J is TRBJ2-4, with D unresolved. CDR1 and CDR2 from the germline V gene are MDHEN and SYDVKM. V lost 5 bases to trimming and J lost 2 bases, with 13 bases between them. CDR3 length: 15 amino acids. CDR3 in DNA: TGTGCCAGCAGTCCGCCTGGTGCCCCCAAAAACATTCAGTACTTC. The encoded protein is CASSPPGAPKNIQYF.

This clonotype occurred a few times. The CDR3 coding sequence is TGTGCCAGCAGTTTATCGAGTCCGGGTGTAGATACGCAGTATTTT. Translation: CASSLSSPGVDTQYF. The chain links TRBV28 to TRBJ2-3; no firm D call. Per the germline V gene, CDR1 is MDHEN and CDR2 is SYDVKM. The CDR3 runs 15 residues. The V end was cut by 1 base, the J end by 5 bases, with 13 bases between.

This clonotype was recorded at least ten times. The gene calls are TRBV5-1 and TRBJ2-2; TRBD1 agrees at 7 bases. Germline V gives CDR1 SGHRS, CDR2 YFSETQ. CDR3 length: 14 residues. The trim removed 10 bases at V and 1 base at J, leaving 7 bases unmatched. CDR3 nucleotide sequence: TGCGCCTCAGGGAGACAGGGGAACACCGGGGAGCTGTTTTTT. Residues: CASGRQGNTGELFF.

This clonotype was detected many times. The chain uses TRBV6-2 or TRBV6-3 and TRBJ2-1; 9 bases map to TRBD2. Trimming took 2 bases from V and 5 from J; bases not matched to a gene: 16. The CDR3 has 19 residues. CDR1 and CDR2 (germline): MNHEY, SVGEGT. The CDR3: CASSYPTRRLAGSNNEQFF. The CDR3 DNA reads TGTGCCAGCAGTTACCCGACGCGGAGGCTAGCGGGGAGCAACAATGAGCAGTTCTTC.

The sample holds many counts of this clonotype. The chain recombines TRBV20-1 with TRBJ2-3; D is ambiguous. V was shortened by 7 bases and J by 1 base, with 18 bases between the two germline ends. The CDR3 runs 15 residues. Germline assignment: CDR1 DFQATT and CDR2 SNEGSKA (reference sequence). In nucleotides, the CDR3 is TGCAGTGTCCAGATATACAGCGCGGGCACAGATACGCAGTATTTT. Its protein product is CSVQIYSAGTDTQYF.

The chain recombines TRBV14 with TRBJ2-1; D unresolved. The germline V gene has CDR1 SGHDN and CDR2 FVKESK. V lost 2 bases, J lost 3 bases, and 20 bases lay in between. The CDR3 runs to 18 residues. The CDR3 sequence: CASSQLPSPNPDYNEQFF. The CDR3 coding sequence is TGTGCCAGCAGCCAACTTCCCTCGCCCAACCCCGACTACAATGAGCAGTTCTTC.

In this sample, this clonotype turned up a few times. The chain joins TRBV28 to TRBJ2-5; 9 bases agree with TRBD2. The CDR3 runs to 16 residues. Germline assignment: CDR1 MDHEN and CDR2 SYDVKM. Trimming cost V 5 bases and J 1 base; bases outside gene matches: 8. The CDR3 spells CASSPDERGVQETQYF. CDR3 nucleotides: TGTGCCAGCAGTCCAGATGAGCGGGGGGTCCAAGAGACCCAGTACTTC. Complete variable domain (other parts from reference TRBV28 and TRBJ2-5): DVKVTQSSRYLVKRTGEKVFLECVQDMDHENMFWYRQDPGLGLRLIYFSYDVKMKEKGDIPEGYSVSREKKERFSLILESASTNQTSMYLCASSPDERGVQETQYFGPGTRLLVL.